This T cell receptor beta chain stems from a study of shared clonotypes between healthy human individuals. Details on this clone: Its antigen is still unknown.

Every subset's genomic DNA went evenly onto several immunoSEQ plates. Template for every sorted-subset replicate PCR totaled about 0.2 ug DNA, tens of thousands of T cell genomes. Repertoires were generated with immunoSEQ multiplex PCR, while TCRdb's copy carries only in-frame clones and drops some. The table lists approximately 1.1 million clones, 78% of them singletons. Per the germline V gene, CDR1 is MNHNS and CDR2 is SASEGT. The CDR3 loop spans 15 amino acids. The J segment lost 6 bases and the V segment lost 1 base, leaving 5 bases of the junction unmatched. Findings and caveats of the study: What rarefaction showed was incomplete sorted-subset sequencing despite large depth.

From CD4+ cells came CD45RA+ naive and CD45RA-negative memory subsets. The origin of this receptor is a man younger than 30 in good health. Some clones in this sample may be carry-over from other donors' samples. The rearrangement joins TRBV6-1 to TRBJ2-1; 8 positions agree with TRBD2. Material for sequencing was memory CD4+ T cells from PBMCs. As to subset: CD45RA-negative fraction. The CDR3 protein is CASSEGSGGGNEQFF. CDR3 sequence (DNA): TGTGCCAGCAGTGAAGGGTCGGGAGGGGGCAATGAGCAGTTCTTC.